The subject of this entry is one T cell receptor (beta chain). No antigen is known for it. These data come from a study of cytomegalovirus exposure and HLA in healthy donors. General study findings and limits: Most of the TCR beta V segments (in an earlier analysis) were productive either about 90% or about 30% of the time.

Looked up from germline, CDR1 is SNHLY and CDR2 is FYNNEI. CDR3 size: 15 residues. J was trimmed by 7 bases and V by 6 bases; bases with no gene match: 6. It was with 60 Vbeta and 13 Jbeta primers that the PCR ran. Clones were read by immunoSEQ multiplex PCR, and TCRdb kept only the in-frame ones, dropping some. The sample records approximately 100,000 clones, nearly 80% being singletons. This receptor was identified in a man aged 55 to 70 in good health and CMV-seropositive. The material sequenced was PBMCs. The J gene is TRBJ2-1, the V gene TRBV2, with 13 bases that match TRBD2. CDR3 protein: CASRQLAGGQNEQFF. For the CDR3, the DNA is TGTGCCAGCAGACAACTAGCGGGGGGGCAAAATGAGCAGTTCTTC. Looking up the rest from reference TRBV2 and TRBJ2-1 gives the full variable domain: EPEVTQTPSHQVTQMGQEVILRCVPISNHLYFYWYRQILGQKVEFLVSFYNNEISEKSEIFDDQFSVERPDGSNFTLKIRSTKLEDSAMYFCASRQLAGGQNEQFFGPGTRLTVL.